Listed below are T cell receptor beta chains from one sample, sequenced in a study of T cells in Graves' hyperthyroidism and ophthalmopathy. Via MiXCR, TCRdb re-called the multiplex PCR reads, giving one row per CDR3 protein. Among nearly 600,000 distinct CDR3 sequences listed, 11% to 15% were seen once. Source material: blood. The receptors were gathered from a woman in her twenties or thirties with Graves' hyperthyroidism that later progressed to Graves' ophthalmopathy. Each CDR3 is given with its conserved first and last residue. Each record gives: V gene, J gene, clone size, D gene, CDR3 DNA, CDR3 protein. A D gene is named only where the DNA matches it firmly. Expanded clones are given a class, and other clones once, few, many or no size at all.

>TRBV15|TRBJ2-7|many|-
TGTGCCACCAGCAGAAACCCCGCGAACTACGAGCAGTACTTC
CATSRNPANYEQYF
>TRBV10-3|TRBJ2-5|-|TRBD1
TGTGCCATCAGTGATGGGGGACAGGAGACCCAGTACTTC
CAISDGGQETQYF
>TRBV15|TRBJ2-7|few|-
TGTGCCACCAGCTGGGGCACATTCTACGAGCAGTACTTC
CATSWGTFYEQYF
>TRBV3-1|TRBJ2-1|many|-
TGTGCCAGCAGCCTAGGACTACACCTTAACAATGAGCAGTTCTTC
CASSLGLHLNNEQFF
>TRBV28|TRBJ1-5|-|-
TGTGCCAGCAGTCCCGAGACAGCGCTCGAGGGGCCCCAGCATTTT
CASSPETALEGPQHF
>TRBV4-1|TRBJ2-7|few|-
TGCGCCAGCAGCCAAACGGGGGACACCTACGAGCAGTACTTC
CASSQTGDTYEQYF
>TRBV12-3/TRBV12-4|TRBJ2-1|many|-
TGTGCCAGCAGTTTCGGTTTAGCTACCGAGGGATACAATGAGCAGTTCTTC
CASSFGLATEGYNEQFF
>TRBV10-3|TRBJ2-3|many|-
TGTGCCATCAGCTACGACGGTCGCACAGATACGCAGTATTTT
CAISYDGRTDTQYF
>TRBV2|TRBJ2-7|many|-
TGTGCCAGCAGTGAAAACTACGAGCAGTACTTC
CASSENYEQYF
>TRBV18|TRBJ1-5|many|-
TGTGCCAGCTCCCCGGTACAGGGTGATGGCAATCAGCCCCAGCATTTT
CASSPVQGDGNQPQHF
>TRBV3-1|TRBJ1-2|-|TRBD1
TGTGCCAGCAGCCAATGGACAGGGTCTCCCGGCTACACCTTC
CASSQWTGSPGYTF
>TRBV6-2/TRBV6-3|TRBJ2-4|many|TRBD2
TGTGCCAGCAGTACGCCTGCCGGGACTAGCGGGCTTCTAGCCAAAAACATTCAGTACTTC
CASSTPAGTSGLLAKNIQYF
>TRBV28|TRBJ2-7|many|-
TGTGCCAGCAGGGGGCCTCACTACGAGCAGTACTTC
CASRGPHYEQYF
>TRBV5-1|TRBJ1-4|many|-
TGCGCCAGCAGCTTGGACCCGGGGGTGGCTAATGAAAAACTGTTTTTT
CASSLDPGVANEKLFF
>TRBV20-1|TRBJ2-1|many|-
TGCAGTGCTTCCGACAGCGGGCCCAACAATGAGCAGTTCTTC
CSASDSGPNNEQFF
>TRBV20-1|TRBJ2-3|-|-
TGCAGTGCCCGACGGGGGCAGGATACGCAGTATTTT
CSARRGQDTQYF
>TRBV12-3/TRBV12-4|TRBJ1-1|-|TRBD1
TGTGCCAGCAGTTTCGGAGACAGGGGGTTTAACACTGAAGCTTTCTTT
CASSFGDRGFNTEAFF
>TRBV24-1|TRBJ2-5|many|-
TGTGCCACCAGTCGGGACACCCAAGAGACCCAGTACTTC
CATSRDTQETQYF
>TRBV7-8|TRBJ2-1|many|-
TGTGCCAGCAGCACACAAAGCAATGAGCAGTTCTTC
CASSTQSNEQFF
>TRBV9|TRBJ2-5|many|-
TGTGCCAGCAGCGTAGCGGAGGGGACTCAAGAGACCCAGTACTTC
CASSVAEGTQETQYF
>TRBV7-3|TRBJ2-1|many|-
TGTGCCAGCAGCTTAACGCCTATAAGGGGTTACAATGAGCAGTTCTTC
CASSLTPIRGYNEQFF
>TRBV28|TRBJ2-5|many|-
TGTGCCAGCAGTTTCCCGGGACCCACCCAAGAGACCCAGTACTTC
CASSFPGPTQETQYF
>TRBV30|TRBJ1-6|many|-
TGTGCCTGGAATCCTGACAGTTATTCACCCCTCCACTTT
CAWNPDSYSPLHF
>TRBV12-5|TRBJ2-7|many|-
TGTGCTAGTGAACAAAACGGGGCCTACGAGCAGTACTTC
CASEQNGAYEQYF
>TRBV11-1|TRBJ1-1|many|TRBD1
TGTGCCAGCAGCCGTACAGGGGGCGCCCGGGCTTTCTTT
CASSRTGGARAFF
>TRBV5-6|TRBJ2-2|many|-
TGTGCCAGCAGCTGGACATTGGTGAACACCGGGGAGCTGTTTTTT
CASSWTLVNTGELFF
>TRBV11-2|TRBJ2-1|many|TRBD2
TGTGCCAGCAGCGGACTAGCGGGAGGAAATGAGCAGTTCTTC
CASSGLAGGNEQFF
>TRBV13|TRBJ2-2|many|TRBD1
TGTGCCAGCAGCCGGGGACAGGGGGCGGCCGGGGAGCTGTTTTTT
CASSRGQGAAGELFF
>TRBV7-9|TRBJ1-1|many|-
TGTGCCAGCAGCTTATTGACGGACACTGAAGCTTTCTTT
CASSLLTDTEAFF
>TRBV30|TRBJ1-5|many|-
TGTGCCTGGAGTGGACACAACAATCAGCCCCAGCATTTT
CAWSGHNNQPQHF
>TRBV19|TRBJ2-2|many|-
TGTGCCAGTAGTATCCCTATGTCCCTCGGCACCGGGGAGCTGTTTTTT
CASSIPMSLGTGELFF
>TRBV28|TRBJ2-3|many|TRBD2
TGTGCCAGCAAAAAGAGCGGGAGGGTAGATAATACGCAGTATTTT
CASKKSGRVDNTQYF
>TRBV3-1|TRBJ2-7|many|-
TGTGCCAGCAGCCAAGATTGGCTAGCCTACGAGCAGTACTTC
CASSQDWLAYEQYF
>TRBV14|TRBJ2-7|-|TRBD1
TGTGCCAGCAGCCAAGATGGGACAGGATGGACCTACGAGCAGTACTTC
CASSQDGTGWTYEQYF
>TRBV3-1|TRBJ2-7|many|-
TGTGCCACACGGCGCGGAAATTCCTACGAGCAGTACTTC
CATRRGNSYEQYF
>TRBV27|TRBJ2-7|many|TRBD2
TGTGCCAGCAGTTTTGGCGCTAGCGGGACCTACGAGCAGTACTTC
CASSFGASGTYEQYF
>TRBV28|TRBJ1-4|many|-
TGTGCCAGCAGTTCCCGGACAGCGGGACGTGAAAAACTGTTTTTT
CASSSRTAGREKLFF
>TRBV30|TRBJ2-5|few|TRBD2
TGTGCCTGGAGCGAACTAGCGTTCACGGATAGAAAAGAGACCCAGTACTTC
CAWSELAFTDRKETQYF
>TRBV24-1|TRBJ1-5|few|-
TGTGCCACCAGTAACAGGCGGAAGGTTTCTTTAGTTTCAGGGCAGCCCCAGCATTTT
CATSNRRKVSLVSGQPQHF
>TRBV27|TRBJ2-1|-|TRBD2
TGTGCCAGCAGTTTCACTAGCGGGAGTCAGTGGTTCTTC
CASSFTSGSQWFF
>TRBV7-9|TRBJ2-5|many|TRBD2
TGTGCCAGCAGCTCCTCTCAAGGGAGGGTAGAGACCCAGTACTTC
CASSSSQGRVETQYF
>TRBV7-8|TRBJ2-3|many|TRBD2
TGTGCCAGCAGCTCAAGTAGCGGGAGAGGGATAGATACGCAGTATTTT
CASSSSSGRGIDTQYF
>TRBV24-1|TRBJ2-2|many|-
TGTGCCACCAGTGATAGGAGGGGCAGGGCCGGGGAGCTGTTTTTT
CATSDRRGRAGELFF
>TRBV27|TRBJ1-4|many|TRBD1
TGTGCCAGCAGGAGCAGGGGGCAGGACGAAAAACTGTTTTTT
CASRSRGQDEKLFF
>TRBV2|TRBJ2-1|few|-
TGTGCCAGCGGTTCCGTTACAAGCTCCTACAATGAGCAGTTCTTC
CASGSVTSSYNEQFF
>TRBV6-2/TRBV6-3|TRBJ2-2|many|TRBD2
TGTGCCAGCACTCGCAAAAGAGGGACTAGCGGGTTAACCGGGGAGCTGTTTTTT
CASTRKRGTSGLTGELFF